A single sample is the source of the 3 T cell receptor beta chains below, sequenced in a study of neurological immune-mediated disorders. From the 5' RACE reads, TCRdb called clonotypes with MiXCR, one entry per CDR3 protein. The sample shows about 21,000 distinct CDR3 sequences, approximately 6.2% of them seen only once. The sequenced sample was CD8+ T cells from blood. The receptors here all came from a man aged 18 to 35 in good health.

This clonotype has a count of ten or more. The chain links TRBV5-8 to TRBJ2-3, with TRBD1 matching over 8 bases. Germline assignment: CDR1 SGHTS and CDR2 YDEGEE. CDR3 length equals 14 residues. V shed 2 bases and J 4 bases; nucleotides not matched to a gene: 3. The CDR3 loop reads CASSFWTGSDTQYF. The CDR3 DNA is TGTGCCAGCAGCTTCTGGACAGGGTCAGATACGCAGTATTTT.

The sample holds many counts of this clonotype. The J gene is TRBJ1-5, the V gene TRBV7-2; D might be TRBD1 (6 bases). The germline CDR1 and CDR2 sequences are SGHTA and FQGNSA. CDR3 length: 13 residues. V dropped 6 bases and J dropped 5 bases, with 11 bases sitting between them. CDR3 DNA: TGTGCCAGCAGTGATACAGGGTATCAGCCCCAGCATTTT. This translates into CASSDTGYQPQHF.

This clonotype appeared many times. The V gene is TRBV29-1, the J gene TRBJ2-3; D unclear. Germline loops: CDR1 SQVTM, CDR2 ANQGSEA. V was cut by 2 bases and J by 6 bases, with 12 bases left in between. The CDR3 has 13 amino acids. The CDR3 loop is CSVEFESEDTQYF. In DNA, the CDR3 is TGCAGCGTTGAATTTGAGAGTGAGGATACGCAGTATTTT.